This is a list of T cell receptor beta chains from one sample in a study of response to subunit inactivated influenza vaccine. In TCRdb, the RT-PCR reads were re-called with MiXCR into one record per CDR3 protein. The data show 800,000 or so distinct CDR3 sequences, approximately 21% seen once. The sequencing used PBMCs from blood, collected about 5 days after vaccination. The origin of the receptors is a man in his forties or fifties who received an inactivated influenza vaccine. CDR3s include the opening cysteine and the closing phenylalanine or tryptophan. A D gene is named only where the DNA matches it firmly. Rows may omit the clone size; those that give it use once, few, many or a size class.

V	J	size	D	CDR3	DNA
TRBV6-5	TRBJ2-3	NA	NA	CASSYRDPGTDTQYF	TGTGCCAGCAGTTACCGGGACCCAGGCACAGATACGCAGTATTTT
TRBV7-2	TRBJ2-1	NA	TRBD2	CASSQQGLAGYNEQFF	TGTGCCAGCAGCCAACAGGGACTAGCGGGTTACAATGAGCAGTTCTTC
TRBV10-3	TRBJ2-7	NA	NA	CAISGGEVSEQYF	TGTGCCATCAGTGGAGGGGAGGTGAGCGAGCAGTACTTC
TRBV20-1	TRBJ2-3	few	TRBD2	CSAHQPSGRGADTQYF	TGCAGTGCTCATCAGCCTAGCGGGAGGGGTGCAGATACGCAGTATTTT
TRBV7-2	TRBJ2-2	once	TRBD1	CASSLDRVRAGELFF	TGTGCCAGCAGCTTGGACAGGGTTCGGGCCGGGGAGCTGTTTTTT
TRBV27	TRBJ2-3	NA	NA	CASSPQPARATDTQYF	TGTGCCAGCAGTCCCCAGCCCGCCAGGGCCACAGATACGCAGTATTTT
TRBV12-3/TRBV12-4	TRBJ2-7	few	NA	CASGRRVSEQYF	TGTGCCAGCGGACGCAGGGTGAGCGAGCAGTACTTC
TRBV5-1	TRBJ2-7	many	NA	CASSLGQGSSYEQYF	TGTGCCAGCAGCTTAGGGCAGGGGAGCTCCTACGAGCAGTACTTC
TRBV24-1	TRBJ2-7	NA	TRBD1	CATSATGGYEQYF	TGTGCCACCAGTGCGACAGGGGGATACGAGCAGTACTTC
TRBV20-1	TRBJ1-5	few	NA	CSASSVYSNQPQHF	TGCAGTGCTAGTTCGGTGTATAGCAATCAGCCCCAGCATTTT
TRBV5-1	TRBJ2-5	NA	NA	CASSLAARQETQYF	TGCGCCAGCAGCTTGGCGGCTAGACAAGAGACCCAGTACTTC
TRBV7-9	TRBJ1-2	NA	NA	CASSPGTLGYTF	TGTGCCAGCAGCCCCGGGACCTTGGGCTACACCTTC
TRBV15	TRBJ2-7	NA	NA	CATSRAQNSYEQYF	TGTGCCACCAGCAGAGCACAGAACTCCTACGAGCAGTACTTC
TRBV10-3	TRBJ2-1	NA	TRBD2	CAITGTSGAGEQFF	TGTGCCATCACCGGGACTAGCGGGGCCGGTGAGCAGTTCTTC
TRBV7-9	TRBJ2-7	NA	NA	CASSLMRELREQYF	TGTGCCAGCAGCTTAATGAGGGAGTTGCGCGAGCAGTACTTC
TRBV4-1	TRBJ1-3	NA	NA	CASSQNTGSSGNTIYF	TGCGCCAGCAGCCAGAATACAGGGAGCTCTGGAAACACCATATATTTT